This T cell receptor beta chain was found in a study of brain metastases from non-small cell lung cancer. The CDR3 is 15 amino acids. Findings and caveats of the study: Brain metastases had lower T-cell infiltration than primary tumors. In nearly 65% of brain metastases, T-cell clones were expanded compared with matched primary tumors. TCR repertoires overlapped largely between brain metastases and matched primaries.

Of note for this clone: Its target is unknown.

Clones were sequenced by immunoSEQ multiplex PCR, and TCRdb holds only the in-frame ones, with some missing. The table shows 2,500 to 3,000 clones, with 65% to 90% occurring only once. V gene TRBV21-1 combines with J gene TRBJ2-3; whether TRBD1, the table's D call, matches the DNA was not checked. TRBV21-1 is listed as a pseudogene. The sequence was obtained from a donor at least 40 years old with non-small cell lung cancer. The sample was primary lung tumor tissue. The CDR3 sequence: CASLFTTGAPDTQYF. Here the CDR3 DNA reads TGTGCCAGCTTATTCACGACAGGGGCCCCAGATACGCAGTATTTT.